This is a list of T cell receptor beta chains from one sample in a study of blood T cell repertoires in COVID-19. Method: immunoSEQ multiplex PCR; TCRdb's copy keeps in-frame clones and lacks some. The sample includes roughly 280,000 clones, under 90% of them seen just once. The sequencing input was PBMCs or T cells enriched from blood (not recorded which). Receptor source: a woman aged 55-70 years who had recovered from COVID-19. The CDR3 runs from the conserved cysteine through the conserved F or W.

CASKTTGGELFF TRBV6-4
CASSLQGDREAFF TRBV11-3
CASSYQNTQYF TRBV6-5
CASSLFLGHSSYNEQFF TRBV7-8
CSVAGLAGESSTDTQYF TRBV29-1
CASSMEGQGVAGELFF TRBV28
CASSRRTGGNYGYTF TRBV11-3
CASSPLQGQNEKLFF TRBV4-1
CASSLGPSGDGQPQHF TRBV11-2
CASSLGAGLGETQYF TRBV7-3
CASSQEEGAPSYEQYF TRBV4-1
CASRYGQGSGEQYF TRBV5-1
CAISERGVNQPQHF TRBV10-3
CATSRDRGQETQYF TRBV15
CASSPLVGLNQPQHF TRBV18
CASSFYSGANVLTF TRBV7-2
CASSLDRGTEAFF TRBV5-1
CASIGGDQPQHF TRBV28
CASRPGGYNQPQHF TRBV28
CASSLIDQETQYF TRBV7-9
CASSVEYRGQSYNSPLHF TRBV5-1
CASSSTSGSYEQYF TRBV11-3
CASSSALVVQTQYF TRBV7-8
CASSLPGQRNTIYF TRBV3-1/TRBV3-2
CASSQEGLADPLEQYF TRBV4-1
CASGFGTTRNTF TRBV12-5
CASSQTLAGDEQYF TRBV14
CASRPGTGGEKLFF TRBV5-1
CASSYRNTGELFF TRBV3-1/TRBV3-2
CASSLDLQKNIQYF TRBV5-1
CASSPRGSRTDTQYF TRBV28
CASSIGLAGLNEQFF TRBV19